This is a list of T cell receptor beta chains from one sample in a study of OX40 agonist ivuxolimab in advanced cancers. Sequencing was performed with immunoSEQ multiplex PCR; in TCRdb, only in-frame clones are kept and a portion is missing. In the table there are over 65,000 clones, approximately 90% of which are singletons. The sequencing here drew on CD4+ or CD8+ T cells sorted from blood, taken in a trial of the OX40 agonist ivuxolimab. Receptor source: an adult with an advanced solid tumor such as melanoma, head and neck, liver or kidney cancer. Both conserved end residues are part of each CDR3. The D gene is left open where the match is weak. Clone sizes are given selectively: once, few, many, or a class where the clone is expanded.

TRBJ2-5	TRBV7-2	-	-	TGTGCCAGCAGCCCGTCGGGGGCAGCTTTAGAGACCCAGTACTTC	CASSPSGAALETQYF
TRBJ2-1	TRBV4-2	TRBD2	-	TGTGCCAGCAGCCAAGACTTACGGGGGGGGACTCGCAATGAGCAGTTCTTC	CASSQDLRGGTRNEQFF
TRBJ2-1	TRBV18	-	once	TGTGCCAGCTCACCTTTAAGTTCCTACAATGAGCAGTTCTTC	CASSPLSSYNEQFF
TRBJ1-3	TRBV10-3	TRBD1	-	TGTGCCATCAGTCTCGGGACAGCTGGAAACACCATATATTTT	CAISLGTAGNTIYF
TRBJ2-7	TRBV4-2	-	-	TGTGCCAGCAGCCAAACTAGCAAAACCTACGAGCAGTACTTC	CASSQTSKTYEQYF
TRBJ2-7	TRBV7-9	-	-	TGTGCCAGCAGCTTATGGGGGGATGCCCAGGAGCAGTACTTC	CASSLWGDAQEQYF
TRBJ2-3	TRBV27	TRBD2	-	TGTGCCAGCAGTTTCTATAGCGGGAGAGGGGACACAGATACGCAGTATTTT	CASSFYSGRGDTDTQYF
TRBJ2-5	TRBV5-1	-	once	TGCGCCAGCAGCTTGGGTGCACAGCAAGAGACCCAGTACTTC	CASSLGAQQETQYF
TRBJ2-2	TRBV4-1	TRBD2	-	TGCGCCAGCAGCCAAGATCTTGTGGCGGGAGGGCCGGGGGTGGCCGGGGAGCTGTTTTTT	CASSQDLVAGGPGVAGELFF
TRBJ2-7	TRBV16	TRBD1	-	TGTGCCAGCAGCCACCTCGCGGGACAGGGTTTTTTCGAGCAGTACTTC	CASSHLAGQGFFEQYF
TRBJ1-1	TRBV2	-	-	TGTGCCAGCAACATGGCTGCAAGCACTGAAGCTTTCTTT	CASNMAASTEAFF
TRBJ1-5	TRBV28	TRBD1	-	TGTGCCAGCTCAAGACAGGGACGCGGACATAGCAATCAGCCCCAGCATTTT	CASSRQGRGHSNQPQHF
TRBJ2-2	TRBV5-1	-	-	TGCGCCAGCAGCTTGTATCAGGGACACACCGGGGAGCTGTTTTTT	CASSLYQGHTGELFF
TRBJ2-3	TRBV5-1	TRBD2	once	TGCGCCAGCAGCTTGGGACTAGCGGGACTTGTAATAGATACGCAGTATTTT	CASSLGLAGLVIDTQYF
TRBJ2-3	TRBV5-4	-	-	TGTGCCAGCAGCTTGGACACAGATACGCAGTATTTT	CASSLDTDTQYF
TRBJ2-7	TRBV5-3	-	-	TGTGCCAGAAGCCCTCCTTCTAGCCTGGGCGGCGAGCAGTACTTC	CARSPPSSLGGEQYF
TRBJ2-5	TRBV25-1	TRBD1	few	TGTGCCAGCAGTGGGGGACAGGGCTGGCAAGAGACCCAGTACTTC	CASSGGQGWQETQYF
TRBJ1-1	TRBV5-1	-	-	TGCGCCAGCAGCTTGGATCGGGCAGCGTACACTGAAGCTTTCTTT	CASSLDRAAYTEAFF
TRBJ2-3	TRBV10-3	TRBD1	-	TGTGCCATCAGTGACGGGGGACAGGGCGTGGATACGCAGTATTTT	CAISDGGQGVDTQYF
TRBJ2-7	TRBV6-5	-	once	TGTGCCAGCAGTTTAGTTGGCCACGAGCAGTACTTC	CASSLVGHEQYF
TRBJ1-1	TRBV25-1	-	-	TGTGCCAGCAGTGAATTAGGCAGGGCGGGCACTGAAGCTTTCTTT	CASSELGRAGTEAFF
TRBJ2-1	TRBV29-1	TRBD2	once	TGCAGCGTCGAGACTAGCGGGACCAATGAGCAGTTCTTC	CSVETSGTNEQFF
TRBJ2-5	TRBV10-3	-	-	TGTGCCATCAGTGGCACAATAGAAGAGACCCAGTACTTC	CAISGTIEETQYF
TRBJ2-7	TRBV11-3	TRBD1	-	TGTGCCAGCAGCTTAGATCAAGGGACAGGAATACACTTC	CASSLDQGTGIHF
TRBJ2-1	TRBV10-2	TRBD2	-	TGCGCCAGCAAAGTTGGGACTAGCTCCTACAATGAGCAGTTCTTC	CASKVGTSSYNEQFF
TRBJ1-4	TRBV10-2	-	-	TGCGCCAGCAGTGAGTCTCGGACAGAAGAAAAACTGTTTTTT	CASSESRTEEKLFF
TRBJ2-5	TRBV7-2	-	-	TGTGCCAGCAGCTTAGTTTCGGACAGTCAAGAGACCCAGTACTTC	CASSLVSDSQETQYF
TRBJ2-1	TRBV7-9	TRBD2	once	TGTGCCAGCAGCTCACCACTAGCGGGGGGGTACAATGAGCAGTTCTTC	CASSSPLAGGYNEQFF
TRBJ2-3	TRBV28	-	-	TGTGCCAGCAGCCTCCGCACAGATACGCAGTATTTT	CASSLRTDTQYF
TRBJ1-1	TRBV10-3	-	-	TGTGCCATCAGTGTAACGGGTAACACTGAAGCTTTCTTT	CAISVTGNTEAFF
TRBJ2-2	TRBV11-2	-	-	TGTGCCAGCAGCTTTAGCCCGGAGGGGGGCGGGGAGCTGTTTTTT	CASSFSPEGGGELFF
TRBJ1-2	TRBV6-5	-	-	TGTGCCAGCAGTTATTACCGGGCCTTGACTAACTATGGCTACACCTTC	CASSYYRALTNYGYTF
TRBJ1-5	TRBV10-3	TRBD1	-	TGTGCCATCAGTGAGACCAGGGGGTTACAGCCCCAGCATTTT	CAISETRGLQPQHF
TRBJ1-2	TRBV6-1	TRBD1	-	TGTGCCAGCAGTGAGGACAGGGGCTATGGCTACACCTTC	CASSEDRGYGYTF
TRBJ2-7	TRBV6-6	TRBD1	-	TGTGCCAGCCAGAGAGTACAGGGGAACTACGAGCAGTACTTC	CASQRVQGNYEQYF
TRBJ2-1	TRBV10-3	TRBD2	-	TGTGCCACCGAGTTGGGGTCTGGACTAGCGGCTTACAATGAGCAGTTCTTC	CATELGSGLAAYNEQFF
TRBJ2-3	TRBV2	-	few	TGTGCCAGCAGTATTTACAGGAGCACAGATACGCAGTATTTT	CASSIYRSTDTQYF
TRBJ2-3	TRBV10-3	TRBD2	once	TGTGCCATCAGCGCGGGGCTAGCGGGGACTAGCACAGATACGCAGTATTTT	CAISAGLAGTSTDTQYF
TRBJ2-7	TRBV4-2	-	-	TGTGCCAGCAGCCAAGATTTTGGCCGCGAGCAGTACTTC	CASSQDFGREQYF
TRBJ1-5	TRBV19	-	-	TGTGCCAGTAGTATAGCTGATTTGAATCAGCCCCAGCATTTT	CASSIADLNQPQHF
TRBJ2-1	TRBV11-2	-	-	TGTGCCAGCAGCTTAGATAGTGGCTCCTACAATGAGCAGTTCTTC	CASSLDSGSYNEQFF
TRBJ2-5	TRBV9	-	-	TGTGCCAGCAGCGTAGGGGCCCTGATCTCGTACCAAGAGACCCAGTACTTC	CASSVGALISYQETQYF
TRBJ1-1	TRBV11-2	-	once	TGTGCGGGCGAGGGACACCCGAACACTGAAGCTTTCTTT	CAGEGHPNTEAFF
TRBJ1-2	TRBV5-1	-	-	TGCGCCAGCCGGGAGGCAGGGGACTATGGCTACACCTTC	CASREAGDYGYTF
TRBJ2-7	TRBV7-2	TRBD2	-	TGTGCCAGCAGCCTTAGCGGGAGGGCCGACGAGCAGTACTTC	CASSLSGRADEQYF
TRBJ2-3	TRBV10-2	-	-	TGCGCCAGCAGTGAACAGGGAGCAGATACGCAGTATTTT	CASSEQGADTQYF
TRBJ1-2	TRBV7-2	TRBD1	-	TGTGCCAGCAGCTTATTTGGGGACAGTGTAAACTATGGCTACACCTTC	CASSLFGDSVNYGYTF
TRBJ2-1	TRBV19	-	-	TGTGCCAGTAGCCTGCGGGGTGGTGAGCAGTTCTTC	CASSLRGGEQFF
TRBJ1-5	TRBV7-8	-	-	TGTGCCAGCAGCCTCGGAGGTACTAGCAATCAGCCCCAGCATTTT	CASSLGGTSNQPQHF
TRBJ1-5	TRBV19	TRBD1	few	TGTGGGCCGTACCTGACAGGGCAAGGGTGTCAGCCCCAGCATTTT	CGPYLTGQGCQPQHF
TRBJ2-1	TRBV5-1	-	-	TGCGCCAGCAGCTTGGATGTTAGTAGTGAGCAGTTCTTC	CASSLDVSSEQFF
TRBJ1-2	TRBV5-1	-	-	TGCGCCAGCAGCTTTTTCGGAAGGAACTATGGCTACACCTTC	CASSFFGRNYGYTF
TRBJ2-1	TRBV2	-	-	TGTGCCAGCAGCGGGGGCGAGAGGTACAATGAGCAGTTCTTC	CASSGGERYNEQFF
TRBJ2-3	TRBV5-1	-	-	TGCGCCAGCAGCTTGGATGGACGGGGAGGCACAGATACGCAGTATTTT	CASSLDGRGGTDTQYF
TRBJ1-3	TRBV10-3	-	-	TGTGCCATCAGTGGAACTGACAGACCAAGCTCTGGAAACACCATATATTTT	CAISGTDRPSSGNTIYF
TRBJ2-5	TRBV7-2	-	-	TGTGCCAGCAGCTTTGGCGGGACGATCCAAGAGACCCAGTACTTC	CASSFGGTIQETQYF
TRBJ1-3	TRBV10-2	-	-	TGCGCCAGCAGGCCGGGACCGAACTCTGGAAACACCATATATTTT	CASRPGPNSGNTIYF
TRBJ1-1	TRBV29-1	-	-	TGCAGCGCGTGTACAGGGTCTGGGGTGAACACTGAAGCTTTCTTT	CSACTGSGVNTEAFF
TRBJ2-7	TRBV6-5	-	-	TGTGCCAGCAGTTACTCTGTCGCTAAATCCTACGAGCAGTACTTC	CASSYSVAKSYEQYF
TRBJ1-2	TRBV19	-	once	TGTGCCACAATCGACATCTATGGCTACACCTTC	CATIDIYGYTF